The clone carrying this T cell receptor beta chain has just one count. As yet, its antigen is unknown. These data originate in a study of radiotherapy plus CTLA-4 blockade in lung cancer. Notes on the study in general: TCR clones from tumors expanded in blood after radiotherapy plus ipilimumab. Together with interferon-beta, which increased in serum after radiation, early dynamic changes in blood T cell clones were reportedly the best predictors of response.

Trimming shortened V by 4 bases and J by 4 bases, and 6 bases separated the two germline ends. This CDR3 spans 12 amino acids. Germline V gives CDR1 KGHSH, CDR2 LQKENI. The table came from immunoSEQ multiplex PCR; TCRdb's copy has only in-frame clones and leaves some out. The sample shows roughly 100,000 clones, about 85% of them seen only once. The receptor comes from a human donor with non-small cell lung cancer that progressed on radiotherapy plus ipilimumab. Some clones in this sample may be carry-over from other donors' samples. The sample was peripheral blood, taken from a patient treated with radiotherapy plus ipilimumab. This rearrangement joins TRBV18 to TRBJ2-3; no reliable D call. In DNA, the CDR3 is TGTGCCAGCTCACTAGGGCCAGATACGCAGTATTTT. Amino acid sequence: CASSLGPDTQYF.